This T cell receptor beta chain was recorded in a study of patients and donors after allogeneic stem cell transplantation. Each CDR3 protein gets one entry after TCRdb re-called the RT-PCR reads with MiXCR. The sample lists 200,000 to 250,000 distinct CDR3 sequences, roughly 15% occurring once. The CDR3 runs to 15 residues. The V gene's germline CDR1 is MNHNS and CDR2 SASEGT. V was trimmed by 6 bases and J by 4 bases, leaving 16 bases between them. The sequenced sample consisted of blood, either unsorted or a sorted T cell fraction (not recorded which). This chain joins TRBV6-1 and TRBJ1-3; D is possibly TRBD1 (5 bases). The sequence came from a human donor who was either an allogeneic HSCT recipient or a stem cell or donor lymphocyte infusion donor (not recorded which). It is not recorded whose cells these are; they may come from a transplant donor. CDR3 sequence reads: CASRVGRSWGNTIYF. The CDR3, as DNA: TGTGCCAGCAGGGTGGGACGGAGCTGGGGAAACACCATATATTTT.